This T cell receptor (beta chain) is from a study of molecular identifiers for immune sequencing clone quantification. On the study more broadly: Replicates partitioned RNA from approximately 20,000 or 98,000 naive CD8 cells into five parts, sequencing four.

General study findings and limits: Clones above 20 RNA copies contained over 99% of effector molecules and under 1% of naive molecules. Sizes of clones that are highly expanded could be underestimated (if identical TCR molecules share a barcode).

The ends lost 1 base at V and 1 base at J; junction bases unmatched: 0. There are 15 residues in the CDR3. Germline loops: CDR1 SEHNR, CDR2 FQNEAQ (reference sequence). TCRdb re-called the PCR reads with MiXCR, one entry per CDR3 protein. The table shows about 36,000 distinct CDR3 sequences, with approximately 17% occurring only once. Sorted naive CD8 T cells were those defined as CD8+CD4-CCR7+CD45RA+. This clonotype was seen repeatedly, ten times or more. What it binds is not known. Sequences were obtained from naive CD8+ T cells from blood, with Jurkat cell RNA spiked in. Sample subset: FACS-sorted CD8+CD4-CCR7+CD45RA+ naive T cells. The rearrangement joins TRBV7-9 to TRBJ2-1, with TRBD1 identical over 8 bases. The sequence was collected from a human donor in good health. Some libraries in this study had Jurkat cell RNA spiked in. The CDR3 region has the DNA TGTGCCAGCAGCTTAGGACAGGGGTCCTACAATGAGCAGTTCTTC. This sequence encodes CASSLGQGSYNEQFF.